Presented here are 23 T cell receptor beta chains from one specimen sequenced in a study of T cell responses to AZD1222 COVID-19 vaccine. The method was immunoSEQ multiplex PCR; TCRdb's version includes in-frame clones alone and lacks a portion of them. Altogether around 200,000 clones are present, around 94% being singletons, with the ten largest covering around 1.5%. Here the sequenced sample was peripheral blood, taken 28 days after the second AZD1222 dose. These receptors were obtained from an adult who received the AZD1222 COVID-19 vaccine.

The rearrangement links TRBV28 to TRBJ2-7; 9 nucleotides match TRBD1. The germline gives CDR1 MDHEN, CDR2 SYDVKM. Trimming took 3 bases from V and 2 from J; bases not matched to a gene: 11. The CDR3 covers 17 residues. DNA of the CDR3: TGTGCCAGCAGTTTGAAGGCTTTAGGGACAGGGCCCTACGAGCAGTACTTC. This encodes CASSLKALGTGPYEQYF.

V usage is TRBV5-1 and J usage is TRBJ2-7; D may correspond to TRBD1 or TRBD2 (6 bases each). With 4 bases removed from V and 2 bases from J, the gap between germline ends came to 10 bases. Germline CDR1 SGHRS, CDR2 YFSETQ. CDR3 length equals 13 residues. The CDR3 sequence is CASSGGTTYEQYF. The CDR3 DNA follows: TGCGCCAGCAGCGGGGGGACAACCTACGAGCAGTACTTC.

The chain couples TRBV29-1 to TRBJ1-1, with D possibly TRBD1 on 6 matching bases. Germline-derived CDR1 and CDR2 are SQVTM and ANQGSEA. The CDR3 length is 14 residues. V dropped 4 bases and J dropped 0 bases, with 12 bases sitting between them. This CDR3 reads CSVVPGQLNTEAFF. CDR3 sequence (DNA): TGCAGCGTTGTCCCTGGACAGCTGAACACTGAAGCTTTCTTT.

The genes are TRBV18 and TRBJ2-1; D call uncertain. Germline CDR1 is KGHSH and CDR2 is LQKENI. The length of the CDR3 is 14 residues. V lost 0 bases, J lost 14 bases, and 17 bases lay in between. The CDR3 DNA reads TGTGCCAGCTCACCACCGAGTGCCAGCATGAAGAAGTTCTTC. Residues: CASSPPSASMKKFF.

The chain recombines TRBV5-6 with TRBJ1-1; 8 bases match TRBD1. The length of the CDR3 is 16 residues. CDR1 is SGHDT, CDR2 YYEEEE, per germline. With 0 bases clipped from V and 0 bases from J, the junction kept 4 bases outside the gene matches. CDR3 sequence reads: CASSLDRGNLNTEAFF. For the CDR3, the DNA is TGTGCCAGCAGCTTGGACAGGGGGAACCTGAACACTGAAGCTTTCTTT.

The chain recombines TRBV19 with TRBJ1-1; possibly TRBD1 for D (5 bases). This CDR3 is 15 amino acids long. With 2 bases removed from V and 4 bases from J, the gap between germline ends came to 14 bases. Germline CDR1 and CDR2: LNHDA and SQIVND (reference sequence). The CDR3: CASSIQGGAGTEAFF. The DNA for the CDR3 is TGTGCCAGTAGTATACAGGGTGGGGCGGGCACTGAAGCTTTCTTT.

V gene TRBV5-6 combines with J gene TRBJ2-7; no firm D call. Trimming removed 0 bases at V and 2 bases at J, with 9 bases between. Per germline, CDR1 SGHDT and CDR2 YYEEEE. The CDR3 runs 14 residues. The CDR3 DNA reads TGTGCCAGCAGCTTGGCGGGCCGAGCCTACGAGCAGTACTTC. It translates to CASSLAGRAYEQYF.

V is TRBV25-1 and J is TRBJ2-5, with TRBD2 matching over 9 bases. Looked up from germline, CDR1 is MGHDK and CDR2 is SYGVNS. CDR3 length: 17 residues. J lost 4 bases, V lost 6 bases, and 15 bases had no gene match. Here the CDR3 DNA reads TGTGCCAGCAGCCGATTAGGAGGGGCGGGGGGGCGAGAGACCCAGTACTTC. Its protein is CASSRLGGAGGRETQYF. Combining the CDR3 with reference TRBV25-1 and TRBJ2-5 gives the whole variable domain EADIYQTPRYLVIGTGKKITLECSQTMGHDKMYWYQQDPGMELHLIHYSYGVNSTEKGDLSSESTVSRIRTEHFPLTLESARPSHTSQYLCASSRLGGAGGRETQYFGPGTRLLVL.

The CDR3 is CASSRQSLGAFF. CDR3 sequence (DNA): TGTGCCAGCAGCCGACAAAGCCTCGGGGCTTTCTTT. This rearrangement joins TRBV2 to TRBJ1-1; D is uncertain. Looked up from germline, CDR1 is SNHLY and CDR2 is FYNNEI. Trimming took 6 bases from V and 11 from J, leaving 16 bases between them. The CDR3 extends over 12 amino acids.

This clone has more than one count but fewer than ten. The chain employs TRBV7-6 and TRBJ1-5; 8 bases align to TRBD1. J lost 0 bases, V lost 5 bases, and 3 bases had no gene match. The CDR3 totals 15 residues. Germline loops: CDR1 SGHVS, CDR2 FNYEAQ. The CDR3 reads CASSLGTGSNQPQHF. The CDR3 nucleotides read TGTGCCAGCAGCCTAGGGACAGGTAGCAATCAGCCCCAGCATTTT.

This chain connects TRBV20-1 to TRBJ1-2; D ambiguous. The CDR3 runs 11 residues. Germline CDR1 and CDR2: DFQATT and SNEGSKA (reference sequence). As DNA, the CDR3 is TGCAGCAGCACAGATAACTATGGCTACACCTTC. It specifies CSSTDNYGYTF.

This sequence joins TRBV27 and TRBJ1-5; D is unclear. Trimming took 6 bases from V and 2 from J, leaving 11 bases between them. CDR3 length: 14 residues. Germline CDR1 reads MNHEY; CDR2 reads SMNVEV (reference sequence). CDR3 DNA: TGTGCCAGCAGATCGAGGTCGGGCAATCAGCCCCAGCATTTT. Translated, it gives CASRSRSGNQPQHF.

The chain combines TRBV19 with TRBJ1-2, with 10 bases identical to TRBD1. Trimming removed 5 bases from V and 2 bases from J; junction bases left unmatched: 2. CDR1 and CDR2 from the germline V gene are LNHDA and SQIVND (reference sequence). This CDR3 has 14 residues. CDR3 in DNA: TGTGCCAGTAGTGGGACAGGGGCGAACTATGGCTACACCTTC. It translates to CASSGTGANYGYTF.

The chain is built from TRBV5-1 and TRBJ1-1, with D unclear. CDR3 length: 15 residues. Per germline, CDR1 SGHRS and CDR2 YFSETQ. The V and J ends lost 4 bases and 5 bases respectively, with 18 bases between them. Here the CDR3 reads CASSPRSRGNTEAFF. For the CDR3, the DNA is TGCGCCAGCAGCCCCCGTTCGCGAGGGAATACTGAAGCTTTCTTT.

This chain uses TRBV4-1 with TRBJ2-7; D is tentatively TRBD1 or TRBD2 (5 bases each). Trimming took 5 bases from V and 0 from J, leaving 14 bases between them. This CDR3 region has 15 residues. Germline-derived CDR1 and CDR2 are MGHRA and YSYEKL. CDR3 bases: TGCGCCAGCAGCACAGGAGGCGGCGGCTCCTACGAGCAGTACTTC. This translates into CASSTGGGGSYEQYF.

The CDR3 DNA reads as TGTGCCAGCAGGAATCGGGAGGGTCTCTCCTACGAGCAGTACTTC. Protein sequence: CASRNREGLSYEQYF. The chain is built from TRBV28 and TRBJ2-7, with 8 nucleotides matching TRBD2. With 6 bases clipped from V and 0 bases from J, the junction kept 7 bases outside the gene matches. Germline CDR1 MDHEN, CDR2 SYDVKM. This CDR3 region has 15 residues.

The chain carries TRBV7-8 and TRBJ1-2, with TRBD1 as a possible D gene (6 bases). Trimming took 1 base from V and 2 from J, leaving 14 bases between them. Germline assignment: CDR1 SGHVS and CDR2 FQNEAQ. The CDR3 is 16 amino acids. The DNA for the CDR3 is TGTGCCAGCAGCTTAGAAATGGGGGGCGCGAACTATGGCTACACCTTC. Its translation: CASSLEMGGANYGYTF.

The J gene is TRBJ1-6, the V gene TRBV2; D remains ambiguous. The length of the CDR3 is 13 residues. Trimming shortened V by 4 bases and J by 5 bases, and 6 bases separated the two germline ends. Germline CDR1 SNHLY, CDR2 FYNNEI. CDR3 loop: CASSGENNSPLHF. In DNA form, the CDR3 reads TGTGCCAGCAGTGGTGAGAATAATTCACCCCTCCACTTT.

This clone was observed once. The gene calls are TRBV11-2 and TRBJ2-7; 10 nucleotides match TRBD2. Germline CDR1 and CDR2: SGHAT and FQNNGV. The trim removed 1 base at V and 5 bases at J, leaving 14 bases unmatched. This CDR3 comprises 18 residues. As DNA, the CDR3 is TGTGCCAGCAGCTTAGTATCTTTACTAGCGGGGACTCGGGACGAGCAGTACTTC. This sequence encodes CASSLVSLLAGTRDEQYF.

V and J are TRBV12-3 or TRBV12-4 and TRBJ1-1; a possible D gene is TRBD1 (5 bases). The CDR3 runs to 12 residues. Trimming cost V 3 bases and J 7 bases, with 9 bases left between them. The CDR3 DNA reads TGTGCCAGCAGTTTTGACAGCTTTGAAGCTTTCTTT. Translated, it gives CASSFDSFEAFF.

The V and J genes are TRBV4-2 and TRBJ1-1, with a weak D call TRBD1 (5 bases). The germline V and J ends were trimmed by 1 base and 1 base, with 13 bases remaining between them. This CDR3 has 16 residues. Germline lookup yields CDR1 LGHNA and CDR2 YNFKEQ. The CDR3, as DNA: TGTGCCAGCAGCCAAGTGGGACCCCAAGGGAACACTGAAGCTTTCTTT. It encodes CASSQVGPQGNTEAFF.

This clone was seen a handful of times. The chain combines TRBV30 with TRBJ2-1, with TRBD2 matching 7 bases. The CDR3 contains 15 residues. The germline V gene has CDR1 GTSNPN and CDR2 SVGIG (reference sequence). The V and J ends lost 7 bases and 0 bases, in that order; junction bases with no gene match: 9. CDR3 amino acids: CAFGRSGVSYNEQFF. CDR3 DNA: TGTGCCTTCGGGCGGAGCGGGGTCTCCTACAATGAGCAGTTCTTC.

V and J are TRBV27 and TRBJ2-2, with a possible D match to TRBD2 (6 bases). Between the trimmed V and J ends, which lost 5 bases and 4 bases, there was a span of 14 bases. The CDR3 runs to 15 residues. Germline loops: CDR1 MNHEY, CDR2 SMNVEV (reference sequence). The CDR3 region has the DNA TGTGCCAGCAGTATTGGGAGCGGGCCCACCGGGGAGCTGTTTTTT. Protein product: CASSIGSGPTGELFF.